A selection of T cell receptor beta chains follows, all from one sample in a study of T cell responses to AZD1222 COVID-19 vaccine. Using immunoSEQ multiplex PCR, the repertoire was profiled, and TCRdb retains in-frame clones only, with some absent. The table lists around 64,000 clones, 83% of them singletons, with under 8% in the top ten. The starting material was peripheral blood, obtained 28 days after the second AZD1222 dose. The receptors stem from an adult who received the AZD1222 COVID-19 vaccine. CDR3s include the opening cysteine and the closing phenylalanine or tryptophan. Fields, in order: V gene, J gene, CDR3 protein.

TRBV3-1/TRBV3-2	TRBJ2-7	CASSQSLTYEQYF
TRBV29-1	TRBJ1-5	CSVGGQYSNQPQHF
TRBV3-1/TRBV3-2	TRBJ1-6	CASSQRSGGNSPLHF
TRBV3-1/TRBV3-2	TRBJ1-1	CASSLVGGSTEAFF
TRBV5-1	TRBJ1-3	CASSATDSGNTIYF
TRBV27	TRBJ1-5	CASSTNILAFGPQHF
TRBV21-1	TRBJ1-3	CASSSGDRIGNTIYF
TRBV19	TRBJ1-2	CASRPGGAFIRGYTF
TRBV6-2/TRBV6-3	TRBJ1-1	CASSYRGKGNTEAFF
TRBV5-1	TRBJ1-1	CASSKEWANTEAFF
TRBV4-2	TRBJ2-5	CASSQGRETETQYF
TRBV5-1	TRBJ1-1	CASSLTLQGDTEAFF
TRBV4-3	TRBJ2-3	CASSQDRGNTQYF
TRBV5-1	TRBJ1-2	CASSPRDRNYGYTF
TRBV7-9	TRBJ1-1	CASSLVQGVIAEAFF
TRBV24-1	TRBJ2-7	CALCGDSYEQYF
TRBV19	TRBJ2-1	CASSIGSNNEQFF
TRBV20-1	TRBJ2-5	CSAPDRGVQYF
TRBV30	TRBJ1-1	CAWGRGRGTEAFF
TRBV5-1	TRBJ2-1	CASSLAQVGDEQFF
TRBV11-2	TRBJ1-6	CASSPSPQPVGPPLHF
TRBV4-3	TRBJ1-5	CASSQDRGQGNSNQPQHF
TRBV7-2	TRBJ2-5	CASSQRGSDRETQYF
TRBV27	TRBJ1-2	CASRPRQGLQYGYTF
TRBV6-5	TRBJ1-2	CASRPSGGLSGYTF
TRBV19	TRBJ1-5	CASSISAQPQHF
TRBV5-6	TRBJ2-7	CASSWDRGQYEQYF
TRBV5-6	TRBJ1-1	CASSFGRRGRNTEAFF
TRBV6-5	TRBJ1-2	CASTNTDRGSTF
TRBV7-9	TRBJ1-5	CASSFFENQPQHF
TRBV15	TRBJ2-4	CATSSPASVTLAKNIQYF
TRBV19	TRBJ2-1	CASSIVRGYNEQFF
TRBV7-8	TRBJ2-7	CASSFSYEQYF
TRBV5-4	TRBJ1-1	CASSWGGVDAFF
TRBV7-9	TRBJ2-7	CASSFVQGARYEQYF
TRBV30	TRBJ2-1	CAWSWGNSYNEQFF
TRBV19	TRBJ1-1	CASSPRTGGPNTEAFF
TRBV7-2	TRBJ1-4	CASSLGLQLGNEKLFF
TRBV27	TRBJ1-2	CASRNGHLNYGYTF
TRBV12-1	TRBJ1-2	CASSFEHGGGQGNGYTF
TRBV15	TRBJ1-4	CATSRVAARNEKLFF
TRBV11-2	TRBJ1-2	CASRIPGQGNGYTF
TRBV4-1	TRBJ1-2	CASSQVQGSYVGYTF
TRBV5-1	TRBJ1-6	CASSLDVSLNSPLHF
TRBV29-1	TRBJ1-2	CSAETGQGAVGYTF
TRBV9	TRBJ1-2	CASSVDRNYGYTF
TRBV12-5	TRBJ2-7	CASGLGRVAGGYEQYF
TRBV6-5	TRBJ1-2	CASSFTGGRNGYTF
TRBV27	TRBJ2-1	CASRKKGFPSYNEQFF
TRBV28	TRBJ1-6	CASSFHSGGNNSPLHF
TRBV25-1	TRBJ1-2	CASSEYDIWNYGYTF
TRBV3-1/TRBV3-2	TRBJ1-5	CASSQSGGTGTGNQPQHF
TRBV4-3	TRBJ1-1	CASSQGEGQGSTEAFF
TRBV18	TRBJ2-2	CASSLPTGAVTGELFF
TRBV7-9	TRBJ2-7	CASSLLQGRAYEQYF
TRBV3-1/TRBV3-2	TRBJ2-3	CASSQEGLAGGGDTQYF
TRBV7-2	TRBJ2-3	CASSLGTDTQYF
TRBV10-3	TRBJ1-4	CAISEWGDTDEKLFF